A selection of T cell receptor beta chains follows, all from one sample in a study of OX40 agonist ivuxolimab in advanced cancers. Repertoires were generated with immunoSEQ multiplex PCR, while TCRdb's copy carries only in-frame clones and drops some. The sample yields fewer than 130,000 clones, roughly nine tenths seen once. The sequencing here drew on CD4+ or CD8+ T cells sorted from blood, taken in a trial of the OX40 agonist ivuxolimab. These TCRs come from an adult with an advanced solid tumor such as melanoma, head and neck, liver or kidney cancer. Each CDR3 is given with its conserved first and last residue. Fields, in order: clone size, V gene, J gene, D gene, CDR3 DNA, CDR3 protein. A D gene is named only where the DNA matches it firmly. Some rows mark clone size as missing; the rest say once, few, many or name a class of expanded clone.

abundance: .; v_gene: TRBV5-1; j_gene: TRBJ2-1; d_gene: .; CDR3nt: TGCGCCAGCAGCTTGGGTCGACCCAATGAGCAGTTCTTC; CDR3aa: CASSLGRPNEQFF
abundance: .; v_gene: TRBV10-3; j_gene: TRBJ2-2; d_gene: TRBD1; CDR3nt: TGTGCCATCAGTGACCTTGGACAGGCCTTCACCGGGGAGCTGTTTTTT; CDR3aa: CAISDLGQAFTGELFF
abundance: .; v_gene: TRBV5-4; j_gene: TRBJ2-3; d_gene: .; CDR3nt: TGTGCCAGCAGAACCGGGATTAGCACAGATACGCAGTATTTT; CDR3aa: CASRTGISTDTQYF
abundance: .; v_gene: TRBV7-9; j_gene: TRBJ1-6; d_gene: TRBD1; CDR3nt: TGTGCCAGCAGCTTCACAGGGGCAAATTCACCCCTCCACTTT; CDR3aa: CASSFTGANSPLHF
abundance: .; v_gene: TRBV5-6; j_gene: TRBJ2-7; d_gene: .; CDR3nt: TGTGCCAGCAGCTTCGGTGGGGAGCAGTACTTC; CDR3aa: CASSFGGEQYF
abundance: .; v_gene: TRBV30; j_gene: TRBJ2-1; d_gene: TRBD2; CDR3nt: TGTGCCTGGGGGGGACTAGCGGGAGAAGGCTACAATGAGCAGTTCTTC; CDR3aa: CAWGGLAGEGYNEQFF
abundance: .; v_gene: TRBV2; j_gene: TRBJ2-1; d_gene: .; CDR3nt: TGTGCCAGCAGTGAATTACTAAGCGTAGGTGAGCAGTTCTTC; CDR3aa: CASSELLSVGEQFF
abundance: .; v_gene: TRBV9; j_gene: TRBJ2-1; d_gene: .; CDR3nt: TGTGCCAGCAGCGCCCAGAGCTCCTACAATGAGCAGTTCTTC; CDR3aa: CASSAQSSYNEQFF
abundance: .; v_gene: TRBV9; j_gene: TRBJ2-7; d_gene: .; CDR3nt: TGTGCCAGCAGCGTAGACAGTTCCTGGTCGGTCAACGAGCAGTACTTC; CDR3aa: CASSVDSSWSVNEQYF
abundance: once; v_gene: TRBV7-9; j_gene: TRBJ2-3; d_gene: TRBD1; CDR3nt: TGTGCCAGCAGCCTAAAACAGGGGGCCGGCACAGATACGCAGTATTTT; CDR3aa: CASSLKQGAGTDTQYF
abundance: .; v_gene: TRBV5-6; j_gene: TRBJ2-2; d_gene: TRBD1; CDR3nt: TGTGCCAGCAGCCAGGGGACAGGGACCGGGGAGCTGTTTTTT; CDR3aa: CASSQGTGTGELFF